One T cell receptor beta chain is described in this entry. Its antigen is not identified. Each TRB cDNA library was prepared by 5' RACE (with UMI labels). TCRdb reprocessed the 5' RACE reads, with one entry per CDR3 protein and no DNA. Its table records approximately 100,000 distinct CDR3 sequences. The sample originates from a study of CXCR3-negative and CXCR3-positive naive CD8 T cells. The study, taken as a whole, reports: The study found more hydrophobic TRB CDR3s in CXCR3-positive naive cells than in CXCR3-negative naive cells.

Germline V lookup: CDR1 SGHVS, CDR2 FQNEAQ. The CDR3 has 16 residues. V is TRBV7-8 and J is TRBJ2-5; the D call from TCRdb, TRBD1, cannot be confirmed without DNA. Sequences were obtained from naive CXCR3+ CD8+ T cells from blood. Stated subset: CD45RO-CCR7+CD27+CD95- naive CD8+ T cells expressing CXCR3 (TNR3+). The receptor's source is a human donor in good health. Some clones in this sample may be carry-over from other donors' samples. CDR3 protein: CAGSLVGQGAWETQYF.